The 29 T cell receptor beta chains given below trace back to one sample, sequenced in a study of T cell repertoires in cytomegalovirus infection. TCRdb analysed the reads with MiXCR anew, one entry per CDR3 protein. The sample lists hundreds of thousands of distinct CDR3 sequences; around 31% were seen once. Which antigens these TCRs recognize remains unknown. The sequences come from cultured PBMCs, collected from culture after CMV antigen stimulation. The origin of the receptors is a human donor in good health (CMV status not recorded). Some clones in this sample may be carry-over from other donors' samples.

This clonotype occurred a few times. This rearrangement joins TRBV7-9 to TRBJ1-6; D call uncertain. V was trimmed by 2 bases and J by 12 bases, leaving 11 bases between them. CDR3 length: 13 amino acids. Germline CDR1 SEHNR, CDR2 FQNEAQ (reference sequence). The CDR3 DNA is TGTGCCAGCAGCTTAAGTGTCGGCCAACCCCTCCACTTT. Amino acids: CASSLSVGQPLHF.

This chain's CDR3 is CASSLVGLHTGELFF. The CDR3 DNA follows: TGTGCCAGCAGTTTAGTCGGCTTACACACCGGGGAGCTGTTTTTT. The chain employs TRBV27 and TRBJ2-2; unclear D gene. The CDR3 contains 15 residues. V dropped 2 bases and J dropped 3 bases, with 10 bases sitting between them. Germline V gene sequence: CDR1 MNHEY, CDR2 SMNVEV (reference sequence).

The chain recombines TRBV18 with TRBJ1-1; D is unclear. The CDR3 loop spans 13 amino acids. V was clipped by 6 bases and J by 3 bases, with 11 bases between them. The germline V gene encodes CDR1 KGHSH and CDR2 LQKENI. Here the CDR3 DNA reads TGTGCCAGCTCCCGGGCGGGAGACACTGAAGCTTTCTTT. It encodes CASSRAGDTEAFF.

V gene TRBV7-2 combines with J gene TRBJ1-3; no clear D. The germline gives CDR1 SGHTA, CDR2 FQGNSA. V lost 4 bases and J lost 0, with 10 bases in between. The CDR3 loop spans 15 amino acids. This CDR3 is CASSSTASSGNTIYF. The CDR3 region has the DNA TGTGCCAGCAGCTCCACAGCGAGCTCTGGAAACACCATATATTTT.

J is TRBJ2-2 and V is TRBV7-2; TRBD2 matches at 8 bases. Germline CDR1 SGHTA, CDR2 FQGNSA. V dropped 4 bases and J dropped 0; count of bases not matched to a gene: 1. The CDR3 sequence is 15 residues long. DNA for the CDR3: TGTGCCAGCAGCTCGGGACTAGCGAACACCGGGGAGCTGTTTTTT. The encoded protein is CASSSGLANTGELFF. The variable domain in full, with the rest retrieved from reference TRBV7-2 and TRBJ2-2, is GAGVSQSPSNKVTEKGKDVELRCDPISGHTALYWYRQSLGQGLEFLIYFQGNSAPDKSGLPSDRFSAERTGGSVSTLTIQRTQQEDSAVYLCASSSGLANTGELFFGEGSRLTVL.

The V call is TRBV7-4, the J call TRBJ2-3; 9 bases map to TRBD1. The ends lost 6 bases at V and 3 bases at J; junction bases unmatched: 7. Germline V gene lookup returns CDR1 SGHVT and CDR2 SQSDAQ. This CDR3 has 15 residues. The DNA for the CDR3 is TGTGCCAGCAGTTTACAGGGGGCGGATACAGATACGCAGTATTTT. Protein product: CASSLQGADTDTQYF.

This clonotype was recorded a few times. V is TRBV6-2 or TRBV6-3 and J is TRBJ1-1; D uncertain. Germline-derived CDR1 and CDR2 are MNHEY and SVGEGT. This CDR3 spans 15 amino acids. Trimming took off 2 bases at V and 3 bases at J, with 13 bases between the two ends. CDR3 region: CASSYLIGVYTEAFF. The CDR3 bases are TGTGCCAGCAGTTACCTGATCGGGGTCTACACTGAAGCTTTCTTT.

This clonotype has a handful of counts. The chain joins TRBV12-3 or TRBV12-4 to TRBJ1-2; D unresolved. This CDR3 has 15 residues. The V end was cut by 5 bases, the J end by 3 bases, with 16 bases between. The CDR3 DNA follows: TGTGCCAGCAGTCGAAACGCAGGCGTGGACTATGGCTACACCTTC. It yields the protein CASSRNAGVDYGYTF.

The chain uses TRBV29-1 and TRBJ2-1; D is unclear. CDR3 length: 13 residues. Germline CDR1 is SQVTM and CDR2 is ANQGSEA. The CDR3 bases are TGCAGTCACACTACGTTTATTGGGAATGAGCAGTTCTTC. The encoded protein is CSHTTFIGNEQFF.

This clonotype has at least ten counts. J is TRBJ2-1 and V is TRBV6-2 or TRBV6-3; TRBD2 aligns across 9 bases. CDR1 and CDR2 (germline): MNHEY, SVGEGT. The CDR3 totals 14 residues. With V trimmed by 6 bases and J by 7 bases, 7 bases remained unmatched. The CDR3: CASRRREGGNEQFF. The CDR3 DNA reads TGTGCCAGCAGAAGGCGGGAGGGGGGGAATGAGCAGTTCTTC.

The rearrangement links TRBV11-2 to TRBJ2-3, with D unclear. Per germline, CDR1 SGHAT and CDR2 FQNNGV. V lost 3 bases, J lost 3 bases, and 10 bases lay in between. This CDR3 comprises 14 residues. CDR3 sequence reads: CASSFNLDTDTQYF. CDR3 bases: TGTGCCAGCAGCTTTAACCTAGATACAGATACGCAGTATTTT.

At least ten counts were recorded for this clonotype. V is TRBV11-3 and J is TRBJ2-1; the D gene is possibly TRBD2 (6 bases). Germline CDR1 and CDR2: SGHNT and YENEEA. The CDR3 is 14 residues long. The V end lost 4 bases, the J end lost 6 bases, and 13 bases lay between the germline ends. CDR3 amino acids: CASSSGLNTNEQFF. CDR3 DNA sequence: TGTGCCAGCAGCTCGGGACTTAATACCAATGAGCAGTTCTTC.

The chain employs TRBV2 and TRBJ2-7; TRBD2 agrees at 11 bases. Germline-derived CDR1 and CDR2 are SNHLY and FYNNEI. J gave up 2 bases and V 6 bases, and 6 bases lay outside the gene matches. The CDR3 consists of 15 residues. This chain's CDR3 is CASRFGLAGPYEQYF. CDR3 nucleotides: TGTGCCAGCAGATTCGGACTAGCGGGCCCCTACGAGCAGTACTTC. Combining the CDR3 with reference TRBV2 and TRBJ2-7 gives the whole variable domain EPEVTQTPSHQVTQMGQEVILRCVPISNHLYFYWYRQILGQKVEFLVSFYNNEISEKSEIFDDQFSVERPDGSNFTLKIRSTKLEDSAMYFCASRFGLAGPYEQYFGPGTRLTVT.

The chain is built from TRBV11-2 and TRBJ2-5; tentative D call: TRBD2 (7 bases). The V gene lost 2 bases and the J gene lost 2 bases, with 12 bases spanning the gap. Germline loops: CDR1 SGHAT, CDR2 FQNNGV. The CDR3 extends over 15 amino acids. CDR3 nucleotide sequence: TGTGCCAGCAGCTTACAGGGGACTAATCAAGAGACCCAGTACTTC. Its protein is CASSLQGTNQETQYF.

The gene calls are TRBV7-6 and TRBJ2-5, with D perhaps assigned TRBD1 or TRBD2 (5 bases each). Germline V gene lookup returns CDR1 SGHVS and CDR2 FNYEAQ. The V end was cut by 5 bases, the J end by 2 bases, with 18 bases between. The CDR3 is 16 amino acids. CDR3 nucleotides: TGTGCCAGCAGCGCCCGAGGGACCGCAGAACAAGAGACCCAGTACTTC. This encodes CASSARGTAEQETQYF.

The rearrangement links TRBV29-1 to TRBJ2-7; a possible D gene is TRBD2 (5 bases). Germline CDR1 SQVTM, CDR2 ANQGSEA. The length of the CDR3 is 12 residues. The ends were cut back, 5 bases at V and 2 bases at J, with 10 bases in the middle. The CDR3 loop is CSVSGSTYEQYF. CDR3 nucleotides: TGCAGCGTTAGCGGATCCACCTACGAGCAGTACTTC.

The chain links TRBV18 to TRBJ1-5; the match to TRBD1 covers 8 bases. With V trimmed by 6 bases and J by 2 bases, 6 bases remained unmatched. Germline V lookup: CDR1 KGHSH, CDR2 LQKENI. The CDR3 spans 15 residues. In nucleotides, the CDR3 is TGTGCCAGCTCCTCGACAGGGGAGGGCAATCAGCCCCAGCATTTT. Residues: CASSSTGEGNQPQHF.

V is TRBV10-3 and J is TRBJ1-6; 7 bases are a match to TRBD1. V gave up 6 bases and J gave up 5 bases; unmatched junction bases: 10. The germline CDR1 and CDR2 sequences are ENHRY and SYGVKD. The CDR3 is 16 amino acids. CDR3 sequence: CAIRNSGTDNNSPLHF. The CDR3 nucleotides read TGTGCCATCAGAAATTCCGGGACAGATAATAATTCACCCCTCCACTTT.

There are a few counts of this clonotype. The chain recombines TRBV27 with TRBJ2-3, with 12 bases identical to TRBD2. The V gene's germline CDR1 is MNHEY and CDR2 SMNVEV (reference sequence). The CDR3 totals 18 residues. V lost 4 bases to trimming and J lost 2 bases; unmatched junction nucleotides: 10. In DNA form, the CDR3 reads TGTGCCAGCAGTTCCTACTACCTAGCGGGGGGGTTCACAGATACGCAGTATTTT. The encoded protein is CASSSYYLAGGFTDTQYF.

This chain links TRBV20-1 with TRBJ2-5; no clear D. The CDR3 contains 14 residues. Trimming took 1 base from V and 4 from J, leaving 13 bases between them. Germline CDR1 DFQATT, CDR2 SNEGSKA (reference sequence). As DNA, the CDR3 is TGCAGTGCTAGAGGGCAGAATATTAGAGAGACCCAGTACTTC. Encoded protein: CSARGQNIRETQYF.

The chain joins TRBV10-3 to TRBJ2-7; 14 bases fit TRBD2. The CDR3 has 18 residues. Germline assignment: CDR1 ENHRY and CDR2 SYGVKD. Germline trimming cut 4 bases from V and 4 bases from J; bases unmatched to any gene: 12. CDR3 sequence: CAISGAGTSGRGGYEQYF. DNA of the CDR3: TGTGCCATCAGTGGGGCCGGGACTAGCGGGAGAGGGGGATACGAGCAGTACTTC.

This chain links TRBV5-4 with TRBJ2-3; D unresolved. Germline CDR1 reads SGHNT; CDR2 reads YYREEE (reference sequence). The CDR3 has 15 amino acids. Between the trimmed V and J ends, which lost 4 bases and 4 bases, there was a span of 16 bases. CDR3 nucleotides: TGTGCCAGCAGCCCTAGGACCTCTTTTCCAGATACGCAGTATTTT. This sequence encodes CASSPRTSFPDTQYF.

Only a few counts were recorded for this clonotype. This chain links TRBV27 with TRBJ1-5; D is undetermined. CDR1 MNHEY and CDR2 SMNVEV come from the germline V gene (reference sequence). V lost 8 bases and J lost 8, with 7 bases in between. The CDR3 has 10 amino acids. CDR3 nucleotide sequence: TGTGCCAGCGGACGGAAGCCCCAGCATTTT. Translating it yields CASGRKPQHF.

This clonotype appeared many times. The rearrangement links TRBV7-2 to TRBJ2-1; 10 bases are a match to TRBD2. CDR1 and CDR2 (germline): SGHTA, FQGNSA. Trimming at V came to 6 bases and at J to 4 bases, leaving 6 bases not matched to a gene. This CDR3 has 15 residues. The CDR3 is CASSFLAGEYNEQFF. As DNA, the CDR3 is TGTGCCAGCAGTTTTCTAGCGGGGGAATACAATGAGCAGTTCTTC.

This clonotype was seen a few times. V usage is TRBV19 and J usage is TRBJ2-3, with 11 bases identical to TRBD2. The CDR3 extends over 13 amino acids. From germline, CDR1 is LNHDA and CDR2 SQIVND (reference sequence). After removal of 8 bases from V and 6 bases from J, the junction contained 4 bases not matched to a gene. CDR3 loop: CASATSGSDTQYF. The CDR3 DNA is TGTGCCAGTGCCACTAGCGGGAGTGATACGCAGTATTTT.

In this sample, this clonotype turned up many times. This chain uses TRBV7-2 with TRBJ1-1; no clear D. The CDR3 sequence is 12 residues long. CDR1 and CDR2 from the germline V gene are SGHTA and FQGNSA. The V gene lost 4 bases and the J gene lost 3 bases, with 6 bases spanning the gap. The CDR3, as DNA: TGTGCCAGCAGCTCGAGATACACTGAAGCTTTCTTT. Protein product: CASSSRYTEAFF.

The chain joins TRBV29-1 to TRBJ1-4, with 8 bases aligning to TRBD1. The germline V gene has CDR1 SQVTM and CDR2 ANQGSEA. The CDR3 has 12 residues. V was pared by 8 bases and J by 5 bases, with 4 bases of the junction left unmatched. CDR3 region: CSTRTGNEKLFF. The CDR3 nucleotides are TGCAGCACCCGGACAGGGAATGAAAAACTGTTTTTT.

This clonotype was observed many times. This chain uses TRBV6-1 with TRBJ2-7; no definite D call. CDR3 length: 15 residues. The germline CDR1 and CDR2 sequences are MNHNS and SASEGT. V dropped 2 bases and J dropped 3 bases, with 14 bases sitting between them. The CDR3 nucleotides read TGTGCCAGCAGTGAACCCGTGGAAGTTAGCTACGAGCAGTACTTC. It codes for CASSEPVEVSYEQYF.

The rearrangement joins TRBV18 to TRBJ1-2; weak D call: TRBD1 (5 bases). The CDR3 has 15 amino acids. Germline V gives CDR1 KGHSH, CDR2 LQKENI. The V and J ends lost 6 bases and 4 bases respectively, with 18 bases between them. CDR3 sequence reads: CASSQQSGRGYGYTF. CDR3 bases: TGTGCCAGCTCCCAACAGTCGGGGCGGGGCTATGGCTACACCTTC.